The rows below give T cell receptor beta chains drawn from one sample of a study of cytomegalovirus exposure and HLA in healthy donors. Generated by immunoSEQ multiplex PCR, the TCRdb table keeps only in-frame clones and is missing some. Among some 120,000 clones, 65% to 90% were seen once, and the ten largest hold around 11%. The sequencing input was PBMCs. The receptors derive from a male donor in good health and CMV-seropositive. Each CDR3 is given with its conserved first and last residue. The D gene is left open where the match is weak. Only part of the rows carry a size: once, few, many, or a class if the clone is expanded.

v_call: TRBV28; d_call: .; clone_size: .; j_call: TRBJ2-7; cdr3_nt: TGTGCCAGCAGTTTGTCTCCGGGACAAGATTACGAGCAGTACTTC; cdr3_aa: CASSLSPGQDYEQYF
v_call: TRBV19; d_call: .; clone_size: .; j_call: TRBJ2-1; cdr3_nt: TGTGCCAGTAGGGAACGGGGTTCGGGAGCGGTTTTTGAGCAGTTCTTC; cdr3_aa: CASRERGSGAVFEQFF
v_call: TRBV4-1; d_call: TRBD2; clone_size: once; j_call: TRBJ2-1; cdr3_nt: TGCGCCAGCAGGTTAACGTCAGCGGGAGCCCATGAGCAGTTCTTC; cdr3_aa: CASRLTSAGAHEQFF
v_call: TRBV27; d_call: TRBD1; clone_size: .; j_call: TRBJ2-7; cdr3_nt: TGTGCCAGCAGTTTATGGACAGGTGCCTACGAGCAGTACTTC; cdr3_aa: CASSLWTGAYEQYF
v_call: TRBV14; d_call: .; clone_size: .; j_call: TRBJ2-7; cdr3_nt: TGTGCCAGCAGCCGACAGGCCACTAGCGAGCAGTACTTC; cdr3_aa: CASSRQATSEQYF
v_call: TRBV11-2; d_call: .; clone_size: .; j_call: TRBJ2-7; cdr3_nt: TGTGCCAGCAGCTTAGTATTAGTTAAACAGGGATCCCCTGGGTACTTC; cdr3_aa: CASSLVLVKQGSPGYF
v_call: TRBV18; d_call: .; clone_size: .; j_call: TRBJ2-2; cdr3_nt: TGTGCCAGCTCACCAGGAGGGCTGAGCACCGGGGAGCTGTTTTTT; cdr3_aa: CASSPGGLSTGELFF
v_call: TRBV19; d_call: TRBD1; clone_size: .; j_call: TRBJ2-1; cdr3_nt: TGTGCCAGTAGGGACAGGGGTCTCGACAATGAGCAGTTCTTC; cdr3_aa: CASRDRGLDNEQFF
v_call: TRBV27; d_call: TRBD1; clone_size: .; j_call: TRBJ1-4; cdr3_nt: TGTGCCAGCAGTTTCTCGACAGGGGGTGTTGAAAAACTGTTTTTT; cdr3_aa: CASSFSTGGVEKLFF
v_call: TRBV21-1; d_call: .; clone_size: .; j_call: TRBJ2-3; cdr3_nt: TGTGCCAGCAGCAAAGAAGAGCGGGAGACCACAGATACGCAGTATTTT; cdr3_aa: CASSKEERETTDTQYF
v_call: TRBV30; d_call: .; clone_size: .; j_call: TRBJ2-7; cdr3_nt: TGTGCCTGGAGTAACACAGGGATAACCTACGAGCAGTACTTC; cdr3_aa: CAWSNTGITYEQYF
v_call: TRBV9; d_call: .; clone_size: .; j_call: TRBJ2-7; cdr3_nt: TGTGCCAGCAGTGCGGGACCTTCCTACGAGCAGTACTTC; cdr3_aa: CASSAGPSYEQYF
v_call: TRBV2; d_call: TRBD1; clone_size: .; j_call: TRBJ1-5; cdr3_nt: TGTGCCAGCAAGGGACAGGGGGTTTTGTATAGCAATCAGCCCCAGCATTTT; cdr3_aa: CASKGQGVLYSNQPQHF
v_call: TRBV4-3; d_call: .; clone_size: .; j_call: TRBJ2-7; cdr3_nt: TGCGCCAGCAGCCAAGTAGAGGGCGGCGAGCAGTACTTC; cdr3_aa: CASSQVEGGEQYF
v_call: TRBV5-1; d_call: .; clone_size: .; j_call: TRBJ2-5; cdr3_nt: TGCGCCAGCAGCTTGGGCGGACAGACTCTGCAAGAGACCCAGTACTTC; cdr3_aa: CASSLGGQTLQETQYF
v_call: TRBV15; d_call: .; clone_size: .; j_call: TRBJ2-5; cdr3_nt: TGTGCCACCAGCAGACAGTTCCCCAAAGAGACCCAGTACTTC; cdr3_aa: CATSRQFPKETQYF
v_call: TRBV7-2; d_call: .; clone_size: .; j_call: TRBJ2-7; cdr3_nt: TGTGCCAGCAGCTCAGAGGACTGGCAGGCTGATCCCTTTTCCTACGAGCAGTACTTC; cdr3_aa: CASSSEDWQADPFSYEQYF
v_call: TRBV30; d_call: .; clone_size: .; j_call: TRBJ1-5; cdr3_nt: TGTGCCTGGAGTGTCCTTAATAGCAATCAGCCCCAGCATTTT; cdr3_aa: CAWSVLNSNQPQHF